The present entry profiles one T cell receptor beta chain with its context. This sample is part of a study of immune characterization of retroperitoneal liposarcoma. The CDR3 contains 17 residues. The V end was cut by 3 bases, the J end by 6 bases, with 23 bases between. Germline assignment: CDR1 WSHSY and CDR2 SAAADI. TCRdb reprocessed the PCR reads with MiXCR, giving one entry per CDR3 protein. The data hold about 10,000 distinct CDR3 sequences, with about 30% observed a single time. This clonotype originated in a female donor with retroperitoneal liposarcoma. The V call is TRBV10-2, the J call TRBJ1-1; D perhaps matches TRBD1 (5 bases). Source material: tumor tissue. The DNA for the CDR3 is TGCGCCAGCAGTGAATCGTCTGGGACCAGAAGATCAGCTGAAGCTTTCTTT. As protein: CASSESSGTRRSAEAFF.